These 5 T cell receptor beta chains came from one sample sequenced in a study of blood T cell repertoires in COVID-19. Assay: immunoSEQ multiplex PCR; the TCRdb copy retains only in-frame clones and omits some. The repertoire holds roughly 110,000 clones, with approximately 88% as singletons. Material: peripheral blood. The source is a middle-aged man with active or convalescent COVID-19.

This rearrangement joins TRBV12-3 or TRBV12-4 to TRBJ2-7; the D is unclear. The CDR3 runs 12 residues. V lost 5 bases and J 1 base, leaving 6 bases between the germline ends. CDR3 sequence reads: CASSILSYEQYF. Written as DNA, the CDR3 is TGTGCCAGCAGTATTTTATCCTACGAGCAGTACTTC.

J is TRBJ1-2 and V is TRBV6-6; D is unclear. Germline CDR1 MNHNY, CDR2 SVGAGI (reference sequence). With 2 bases removed from V and 7 bases from J, the gap between germline ends came to 11 bases. The CDR3 loop spans 13 amino acids. CDR3 DNA: TGTGCCAGCAGTTACCCACAGAGGGCTGGCTACACCTTC. It translates to CASSYPQRAGYTF.

The chain uses TRBV27 and TRBJ1-4; D ambiguous. The CDR3 has 15 residues. The V end lost 2 bases, the J end lost 3 bases, and 10 bases lay between the germline ends. Germline V gene sequence: CDR1 MNHEY, CDR2 SMNVEV (reference sequence). The chain's CDR3 is CASSLNGLANEKLFF. The CDR3 DNA reads as TGTGCCAGCAGTTTAAACGGGTTAGCTAATGAAAAACTGTTTTTT.

The CDR3 protein is CASSIAGHIRDTEAFF. In DNA form, the CDR3 reads TGTGCCAGTAGTATAGCCGGACACATCAGGGACACTGAAGCTTTCTTT. J is TRBJ1-1 and V is TRBV19; perhaps TRBD1 as D (5 bases). Germline CDR1 is LNHDA and CDR2 is SQIVND (reference sequence). V was clipped by 1 base and J by 3 bases, with 15 bases between them. The CDR3 totals 16 residues.

The gene calls are TRBV19 and TRBJ2-2, with D unresolved. CDR1 is LNHDA, CDR2 SQIVND, per germline (reference sequence). The germline V and J ends were trimmed by 5 bases and 5 bases, with 24 bases remaining between them. The CDR3 spans 18 residues. The CDR3 DNA reads as TGTGCCAGTAGTGCCCGACCCCAAGGAGTGACTTTGACCGGGGAGCTGTTTTTT. Its protein product is CASSARPQGVTLTGELFF.